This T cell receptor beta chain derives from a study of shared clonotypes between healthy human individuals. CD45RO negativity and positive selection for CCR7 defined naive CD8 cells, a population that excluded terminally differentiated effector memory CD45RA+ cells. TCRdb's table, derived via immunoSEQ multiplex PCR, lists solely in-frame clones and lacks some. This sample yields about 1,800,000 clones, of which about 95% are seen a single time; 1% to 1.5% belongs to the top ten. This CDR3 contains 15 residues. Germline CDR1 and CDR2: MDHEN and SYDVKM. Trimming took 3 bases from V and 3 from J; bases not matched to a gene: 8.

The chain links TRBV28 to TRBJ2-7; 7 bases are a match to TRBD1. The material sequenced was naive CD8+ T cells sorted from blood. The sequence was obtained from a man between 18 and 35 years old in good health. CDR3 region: CASSFTGVGRYEQYF. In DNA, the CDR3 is TGTGCCAGCAGTTTTACAGGGGTCGGTCGCTACGAGCAGTACTTC.